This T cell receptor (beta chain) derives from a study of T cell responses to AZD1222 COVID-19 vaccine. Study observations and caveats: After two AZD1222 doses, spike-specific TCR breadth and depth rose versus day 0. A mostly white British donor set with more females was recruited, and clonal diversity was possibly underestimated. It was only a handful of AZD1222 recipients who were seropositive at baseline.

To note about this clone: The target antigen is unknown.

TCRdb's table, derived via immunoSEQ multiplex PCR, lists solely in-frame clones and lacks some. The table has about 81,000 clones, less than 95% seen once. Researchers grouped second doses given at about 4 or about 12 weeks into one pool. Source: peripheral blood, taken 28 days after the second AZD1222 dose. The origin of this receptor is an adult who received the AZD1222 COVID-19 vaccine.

DNA for the CDR3: TGTGCCAGCAGTTTATTTTCCGGGACTAGCGGGAGGAACGAGCAGTACTTC. It codes for CASSLFSGTSGRNEQYF. This sequence joins TRBV27 and TRBJ2-7; 15 bases agree with TRBD2. Germline assignment: CDR1 MNHEY and CDR2 SMNVEV (reference sequence). The CDR3 loop spans 17 amino acids. Unmatched junction bases numbered 6, after V lost 1 base and J lost 5 bases.